One and the same sample provided the 14 T cell receptor beta chains below, sequenced in a study of Graves' ophthalmopathy and Graves' hyperthyroidism. RNA transcripts provided the template for amplifying TCR beta CDR3 regions. First-round RT-PCR employed HTBI primers, with a second-round multiplex PCR after it. TCRdb reanalysed the multiplex PCR reads using MiXCR and keeps one entry per CDR3 protein. In the table there are about 220,000 distinct CDR3 sequences, roughly 21% of which are singletons. Sequencing was performed on peripheral blood. These receptors all stem from a woman in her forties or fifties with Graves' ophthalmopathy.

The chain couples TRBV4-1 to TRBJ2-2; 7 bases are shared with TRBD2. Germline V gene sequence: CDR1 MGHRA, CDR2 YSYEKL. The CDR3 length is 16 residues. The V gene end was trimmed by 4 bases and the J gene end by 3 bases; junction bases not matched to a gene: 8. CDR3 loop: CASSPPAGVDTGELFF. DNA for the CDR3: TGCGCCAGCAGCCCCCCGGCGGGAGTAGACACCGGGGAGCTGTTTTTT.

The V gene is TRBV30, the J gene TRBJ1-1; D is uncertain. Germline-derived CDR1 and CDR2 are GTSNPN and SVGIG (reference sequence). The CDR3 has 14 amino acids. V dropped 4 bases and J dropped 1 base, with 13 bases sitting between them. The CDR3 reads CAWKGSRANTEAFF. The DNA for the CDR3 is TGTGCCTGGAAGGGTAGCAGAGCGAACACTGAAGCTTTCTTT.

Points on this clonotype: The conserved closing phenylalanine or tryptophan is absent in this CDR3, likely reflecting a read error. Because the CDR3's place on the DNA is in doubt, the DNA is left out and the CDR3 is given as listed by TCRdb. The chain carries TRBV5-1 and TRBJ2-4; the D call in the table, TRBD1, was not verified against the DNA. CDR1 and CDR2 from the germline V gene are SGHRS and YFSETQ. 14 amino acids form the CDR3, both terminal residues included. CDR3 amino acids: CASSLGGPQGAPMY.

This clonotype was seen ten or more times. V gene TRBV27 combines with J gene TRBJ1-5; D is uncertain. Germline V gene lookup returns CDR1 MNHEY and CDR2 SMNVEV (reference sequence). This CDR3 comprises 15 residues. Trimming removed 5 bases at V and 2 bases at J, with 13 bases between. The DNA for the CDR3 is TGTGCCAGCAGTGACCCTTCTGGGGGCAATCAGCCCCAGCATTTT. Its protein is CASSDPSGGNQPQHF.

In its sample, this clonotype was seen many times. Since no conserved phenylalanine or tryptophan closes the CDR3, a read error is the likely cause. The limits of the CDR3 on the DNA are not certain, so only TCRdb's listed CDR3 is given. V gene TRBV24-1 combines with J gene TRBJ2-4; no check of the table's D call, TRBD2, against the DNA was made. Per the germline V gene, CDR1 is KGHDR and CDR2 is SFDVKD. The CDR3 adds up to 9 amino acids, both ends counted. The CDR3 sequence is CATSDRPPL.

The rearrangement joins TRBV19 to TRBJ1-5; D gene ambiguous. V dropped 6 bases and J dropped 6 bases, with 15 bases sitting between them. This CDR3 spans 14 amino acids. The germline gives CDR1 LNHDA, CDR2 SQIVND (reference sequence). CDR3 region: CASRHRNRVQPQHF. The CDR3 DNA reads TGTGCCAGTAGGCACCGGAATCGTGTTCAGCCCCAGCATTTT.

The chain is built from TRBV29-1 and TRBJ2-2; D ambiguous. The CDR3 consists of 11 residues. Trimming cost V 3 bases and J 5 bases, with 4 bases left between them. Germline CDR1 is SQVTM and CDR2 is ANQGSEA. CDR3 nucleotide sequence: TGCAGCGTTGAGGGAACCGGGGAGCTGTTTTTT. Its translation: CSVEGTGELFF.

This clonotype was seen many times. This rearrangement joins TRBV12-3 or TRBV12-4 to TRBJ2-2; tentatively, D is TRBD2 (5 bases). CDR3 length equals 15 residues. Deletions cut 5 bases from V and 5 bases from J, with 15 bases between. The CDR3 loop reads CASSPHHSGTGELFF. In nucleotides, the CDR3 is TGTGCCAGCAGTCCTCACCACTCGGGGACCGGGGAGCTGTTTTTT.

This clonotype was recorded at least ten times. V is TRBV7-2 and J is TRBJ1-2; 9 bases line up with TRBD1. In germline, CDR1 is SGHTA, CDR2 FQGNSA. This CDR3 comprises 14 residues. With V trimmed by 3 bases and J by 7 bases, 6 bases remained unmatched. CDR3 sequence: CASSFWDRVVGYTF. The CDR3 region has the DNA TGTGCCAGCAGCTTCTGGGACAGGGTCGTTGGCTACACCTTC.

The chain employs TRBV6-1 and TRBJ1-1; no clear D gene. The CDR3 runs 14 residues. V was shortened by 6 bases and J by 5 bases, with 16 bases between the two germline ends. CDR1 MNHNS and CDR2 SASEGT come from the germline V gene. The CDR3, as DNA: TGTGCCAGCAGGGAGAGCGGTCTTAGGACTGAAGCTTTCTTT. Protein product: CASRESGLRTEAFF.

In this sample, this clonotype turned up many times. The chain is built from TRBV6-1 and TRBJ2-2; 10 nucleotides line up with TRBD2. V lost 6 bases, J lost 6 bases, and 4 bases stayed unmatched. This CDR3 is 14 amino acids long. The germline V gene has CDR1 MNHNS and CDR2 SASEGT. The DNA of the CDR3 is TGTGCCAGCAGGACCAGCGGGAGGGCCGGGGAGCTGTTTTTT. Translation: CASRTSGRAGELFF.

There are many counts of this clonotype. The chain employs TRBV9 and TRBJ2-7; 8 bases align to TRBD2. The CDR3 has 15 amino acids. After removal of 0 bases from V and 3 bases from J, the junction contained 5 bases not matched to a gene. Germline V lookup: CDR1 SGDLS, CDR2 YYNGEE. CDR3 amino acids: CASSVDQGLGYEQYF. The CDR3 DNA reads TGTGCCAGCAGCGTAGATCAGGGACTAGGCTACGAGCAGTACTTC.

This clonotype was seen many times. The V and J genes are TRBV7-3 and TRBJ2-5; 15 bases agree with TRBD2. The junction had 6 bases not matched to a gene; V was cut back by 0 bases and J by 4 bases. Germline-derived CDR1 and CDR2 are SGHTA and FQGTGA. The CDR3 contains 18 residues. The CDR3: CASSLTVPGLAGGETQYF. In nucleotides, the CDR3 is TGTGCCAGCAGCTTAACAGTCCCGGGACTAGCGGGAGGAGAGACCCAGTACTTC.

This clonotype turned up a few times. The chain employs TRBV9 and TRBJ2-7; TRBD2 is a possible D gene (5 bases). Germline CDR1 reads SGDLS; CDR2 reads YYNGEE. The CDR3 runs to 14 residues. Trimming removed 4 bases at V and 0 bases at J, with 11 bases between. This chain's CDR3 is CASSTGLSSYEQYF. CDR3 in DNA: TGTGCCAGCAGCACCGGACTGAGCTCCTACGAGCAGTACTTC.